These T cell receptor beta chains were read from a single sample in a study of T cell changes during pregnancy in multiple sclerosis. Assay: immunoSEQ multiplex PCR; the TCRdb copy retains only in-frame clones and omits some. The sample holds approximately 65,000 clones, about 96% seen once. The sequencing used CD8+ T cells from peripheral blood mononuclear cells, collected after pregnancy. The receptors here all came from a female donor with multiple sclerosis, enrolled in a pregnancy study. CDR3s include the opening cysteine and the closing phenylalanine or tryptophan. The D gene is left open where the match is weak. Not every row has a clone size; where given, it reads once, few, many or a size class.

TGTGCCAGCAGCATCCCGGAGCGGGACTACACAGATACGCAGTATTTT	CASSIPERDYTDTQYF	TRBJ2-3	TRBV5-6	TRBD2	NA
TGCAGTGCCTACTCAAGTGGCTACACCTTC	CSAYSSGYTF	TRBJ1-2	TRBV20-1	NA	NA
TGTGCCAGCAGCCAAGGTCTGGAGCAGTTCTTC	CASSQGLEQFF	TRBJ2-1	TRBV4-2	NA	NA
TGCGCCAGCAGCTTGGCGAGGCAGGGTGGGTGGGGTCAGCCCCAGCATTTT	CASSLARQGGWGQPQHF	TRBJ1-5	TRBV5-1	NA	NA
TGTGCCAGCAGCCCCCTTGGCGGGAACACTGAAGCTTTCTTT	CASSPLGGNTEAFF	TRBJ1-1	TRBV27	NA	NA
TGTGCCAGCAGCTTGTGGTCAGGGCTCCAGCCCCAGCATTTT	CASSLWSGLQPQHF	TRBJ1-5	TRBV5-5	NA	NA
TGTGCCAGTAGTATAGCCGGACAGGGTTCCTACGAGCAGTACTTC	CASSIAGQGSYEQYF	TRBJ2-7	TRBV19	TRBD1	NA
TGTGCCAGCTTCGAGGCGAACGCAGATACGCAGTATTTT	CASFEANADTQYF	TRBJ2-3	TRBV18	NA	NA
TGTGCCAGCAGTCCGGACTACCCAAAAGAGACCCAGTACTTC	CASSPDYPKETQYF	TRBJ2-5	TRBV27	NA	NA
TGTGCCAGCAGTTTATTTGGGGACAACAATGAGCAGTTCTTC	CASSLFGDNNEQFF	TRBJ2-1	TRBV28	NA	NA
TGTGCCAGCAGCCCAGGCCGGGACAGTAAAGCAACTAATGAAAAACTGTTTTTT	CASSPGRDSKATNEKLFF	TRBJ1-4	TRBV14	TRBD1	once
TGCGCCAGCAGCACCGGGAGCACTGAAGCTTTCTTT	CASSTGSTEAFF	TRBJ1-1	TRBV4-1	NA	NA
TGTGCCAGCAGCGCGGGGACTAGCGGGCCCTACGAGCAGTACTTC	CASSAGTSGPYEQYF	TRBJ2-7	TRBV9	TRBD2	NA
TGTGCCAGCTCACCACAGACAGGGGGCAATGAGCAGTTCTTC	CASSPQTGGNEQFF	TRBJ2-1	TRBV18	TRBD1	NA
TGCGCCAGCAGCCGGGGGACTAGCGGACAAGAGACCCAGTACTTC	CASSRGTSGQETQYF	TRBJ2-5	TRBV4-3	TRBD2	NA
TGTGCCAGCAGCTTACTGGGCGGACTAGCGGGAGACGAGCAGTACTTC	CASSLLGGLAGDEQYF	TRBJ2-7	TRBV11-2	TRBD2	NA
TGTGCCAGTAGTACCCGACTAGCCACCTACAAAAACATTCAGTACTTC	CASSTRLATYKNIQYF	TRBJ2-4	TRBV19	TRBD2	NA
TGTGCCACCAGCAGGGGTTACAATGAGCAGTTCTTC	CATSRGYNEQFF	TRBJ2-1	TRBV27	NA	NA
TGTGCCAGCAGCGGTGGGACTAGCGGGAGTTTTGGCACAGATACGCAGTATTTT	CASSGGTSGSFGTDTQYF	TRBJ2-3	TRBV5-4	TRBD2	NA
TGTGCCAGCAGTTACGGGGGCTCCTACAATGAGCAGTTCTTC	CASSYGGSYNEQFF	TRBJ2-1	TRBV27	NA	NA
TGCGCCAGCAGCCAAGGATTAGCGGACGAGCAGTACTTC	CASSQGLADEQYF	TRBJ2-7	TRBV4-1	NA	once
TGTGCCAGTAGTATAGCTCCGGGAGGGCTTGTTGCTAACTATGGCTACACCTTC	CASSIAPGGLVANYGYTF	TRBJ1-2	TRBV19	NA	NA
TGTGCCAGCAGCGCCGGGACAGGGGGCGGGGGCTACGAGCAGTACTTC	CASSAGTGGGGYEQYF	TRBJ2-7	TRBV9	TRBD1	NA
TGTGCCAGCAGTATCGGGAGTAATGAGCAGTTCTTC	CASSIGSNEQFF	TRBJ2-1	TRBV6-5	NA	NA
TGCGCCAGCCACCTAATTAGCGGACGTACCTACGAGCAGTACTTC	CASHLISGRTYEQYF	TRBJ2-7	TRBV10-1	NA	few
TGCAGCGTTGAGAGCGGCGGGAGCTACGAGCAGTACTTC	CSVESGGSYEQYF	TRBJ2-7	TRBV29-1	TRBD2	NA
TGTGCCAGCAGCGAACAGGGGACCCCGGGTACCGGGGAGCTGTTTTTT	CASSEQGTPGTGELFF	TRBJ2-2	TRBV9	TRBD1	NA
TGTGCCTGGAGCGTTACTAGCGGCAATGAGCAGTTCTTC	CAWSVTSGNEQFF	TRBJ2-1	TRBV30	TRBD2	NA
TGTGCCAGCAGCCACCCGACTGGACGGGATTATAATGAAAAACTGTTTTTT	CASSHPTGRDYNEKLFF	TRBJ1-4	TRBV7-9	NA	NA
TGTGCCAGCAGCTTAGGGGAGAGGGTCGGGGAGCAGTACTTC	CASSLGERVGEQYF	TRBJ2-7	TRBV7-9	NA	NA
TGTGCCAGCAGCTTGGGTAACAATGAGCAGTTCTTC	CASSLGNNEQFF	TRBJ2-1	TRBV5-8	NA	NA
TGTGCCAGTAGTATGACTAGCGGGAGGTATAGCACCGGGGAGCTGTTTTTT	CASSMTSGRYSTGELFF	TRBJ2-2	TRBV19	TRBD2	NA
TGTGCCAGCCGCCCGGGGACAGGGGAAGGGGGGACCGGGGAGCTGTTTTTT	CASRPGTGEGGTGELFF	TRBJ2-2	TRBV7-9	TRBD1	once
TGTGCCACCAGCAGAGATAGGACAGGTCCCTACGAGCAGTACTTC	CATSRDRTGPYEQYF	TRBJ2-7	TRBV15	TRBD1	NA
TGTGCCAGCAGCTTACGGGCAGGGGCTCAAGAGACCCAGTACTTC	CASSLRAGAQETQYF	TRBJ2-5	TRBV7-9	NA	once
TGTGCCAGCAGTTCGCCGAGTCCTAAACCCTCGGTGGGGCCATCCTACAATGAGCAGTTCTTC	CASSSPSPKPSVGPSYNEQFF	TRBJ2-1	TRBV28	NA	once
TGCGCCAGCAGCCAAGATGGGGGACTAGCGGGTTACAATGAGCAGTTCTTC	CASSQDGGLAGYNEQFF	TRBJ2-1	TRBV4-3	TRBD2	NA